Here is one TCR beta chain with its context. The data were taken from a study of blood T cell repertoires in COVID-19. This CDR3 contains 18 residues. Per germline, CDR1 SGDLS and CDR2 YYNGEE. Germline trimming cut 0 bases from V and 3 bases from J; bases unmatched to any gene: 12. Per the authors' pipeline: The authors estimated nucleated cell counts from reference gene primer amplification. The repertoire was sequenced with immunoSEQ multiplex PCR; TCRdb's copy has only in-frame clones and lacks some. V and J calls and clone size are as listed in that table; D and trimming were resolved from the DNA. There are approximately 310,000 clones in the sample; 85% occur only once, and 1.5% to 2% lies in the top ten.

The sample was PBMCs or T cells enriched from blood (not recorded which). The TCR originated in a woman aged 25-40 years who had been exposed to COVID-19. This sequence joins TRBV9 and TRBJ1-2, with 9 bases fitting TRBD1. CDR3 amino acids: CASSVGIPIQGADYGYTF. The CDR3 DNA sequence: TGTGCCAGCAGCGTAGGGATTCCAATACAGGGGGCCGACTATGGCTACACCTTC.